The 29 T cell receptor beta chains below were found in one sample sequenced in a study of shared clonotypes between healthy human individuals. Sequencing used immunoSEQ multiplex PCR; TCRdb keeps in-frame clones, though not all of them. The top ten hold about 0.13% of the sample, which has under 2,500,000 clones, approximately 96% seen once. Sample: naive CD4+ T cells sorted from blood. As to subset: CD45RA+ positively selected. Receptors originate from a man between 18 and 35 years old in good health.

V and J are TRBV18 and TRBJ2-7, with D unresolved. The CDR3 runs 14 residues. Between the trimmed V and J ends, which lost 6 bases and 3 bases, there was a span of 15 bases. The germline V gene has CDR1 KGHSH and CDR2 LQKENI. The CDR3 is CASSTASLSYEQYF. For the CDR3, the DNA is TGTGCCAGCTCCACGGCTAGTCTCAGCTACGAGCAGTACTTC.

The chain carries TRBV5-1 and TRBJ2-3; perhaps TRBD2 as D (5 bases). Germline CDR1 and CDR2: SGHRS and YFSETQ. Trimming took off 4 bases at V and 3 bases at J, with 15 bases between the two ends. The CDR3 length is 15 residues. DNA of the CDR3: TGCGCCAGCAGCCCCCCCTACGGCGGGACAGATACGCAGTATTTT. Translated: CASSPPYGGTDTQYF.

The chain joins TRBV28 to TRBJ1-1; maybe TRBD1 (6 bases). Deletions cut 0 bases from V and 1 base from J, with 15 bases between. The CDR3 consists of 17 residues. The V gene's germline CDR1 is MDHEN and CDR2 SYDVKM. CDR3 sequence (DNA): TGTGCCAGCAGTTTATGGGGATGGACAGAAAGGAACACTGAAGCTTTCTTT. This encodes CASSLWGWTERNTEAFF. The whole variable domain, remainder taken from reference TRBV28 and TRBJ1-1, is DVKVTQSSRYLVKRTGEKVFLECVQDMDHENMFWYRQDPGLGLRLIYFSYDVKMKEKGDIPEGYSVSREKKERFSLILESASTNQTSMYLCASSLWGWTERNTEAFFGQGTRLTVV.

This chain connects TRBV7-2 to TRBJ1-5; tentatively, D is TRBD1 (5 bases). The V end was cut by 5 bases, the J end by 8 bases, with 16 bases between. Germline V CDR1 and CDR2: SGHTA, FQGNSA. The CDR3 is 14 residues long. The DNA for the CDR3 is TGTGCCAGCAGCCGAGATAGGGGAATCGAGCCCCAGCATTTT. Its protein is CASSRDRGIEPQHF. The complete variable domain, with remaining parts taken from reference TRBV7-2 and TRBJ1-5, reads GAGVSQSPSNKVTEKGKDVELRCDPISGHTALYWYRQSLGQGLEFLIYFQGNSAPDKSGLPSDRFSAERTGGSVSTLTIQRTQQEDSAVYLCASSRDRGIEPQHFGDGTRLSIL.

This chain connects TRBV5-1 to TRBJ2-7; 13 nucleotides agree with TRBD2. This CDR3 is built from 16 residues. Looked up from germline, CDR1 is SGHRS and CDR2 is YFSETQ. Trimming removed 2 bases from V and 5 bases from J; junction bases left unmatched: 7. The CDR3 here is CASSLLAGGPGDEQYF. The DNA for the CDR3 is TGCGCCAGCAGCTTACTAGCGGGAGGGCCGGGGGACGAGCAGTACTTC.

The rearrangement uses TRBV5-6 and TRBJ2-7; 7 bases align to TRBD1. Germline V lookup: CDR1 SGHDT, CDR2 YYEEEE. The CDR3 consists of 14 residues. After removal of 4 bases from V and 6 bases from J, the junction contained 10 bases not matched to a gene. CDR3 residues: CASSPDRRTREQYF. CDR3 DNA: TGTGCCAGCAGCCCGGACAGGAGGACCCGCGAGCAGTACTTC.

V gene TRBV10-3 combines with J gene TRBJ1-2, with TRBD1 as a possible D gene (5 bases). The CDR3 is 14 residues long. From germline, CDR1 is ENHRY and CDR2 SYGVKD. V was pared by 7 bases and J by 3 bases, with 15 bases between. The CDR3 here is CAIIQEGPYYGYTF. The CDR3 nucleotides read TGTGCCATCATTCAGGAGGGGCCGTACTATGGCTACACCTTC.

The chain carries TRBV6-5 and TRBJ2-1; possibly TRBD1 for D (5 bases). Trimming removed 0 bases from V and 5 bases from J, with 11 bases in between. CDR1 is MNHEY and CDR2 is SVGAGI in the germline V gene. This CDR3 contains 15 residues. The CDR3 spells CASSYSVGPHNEQFF. In DNA, the CDR3 is TGTGCCAGCAGTTACTCAGTGGGGCCTCACAATGAGCAGTTCTTC.

This clone was recorded only once. This CDR3 is also generated by other DNA sequences in the sample. The chain joins TRBV5-1 to TRBJ1-1; D not resolved. Germline V lookup: CDR1 SGHRS, CDR2 YFSETQ. The CDR3 spans 12 residues. With 5 bases removed from V and 3 bases from J, the gap between germline ends came to 8 bases. CDR3: CASSRVDTEAFF. CDR3 nucleotide sequence: TGCGCCAGCAGTAGGGTGGACACTGAAGCTTTCTTT. Full variable domain (outside the CDR3, taken from reference TRBV5-1 and TRBJ1-1): KAGVTQTPRYLIKTRGQQVTLSCSPISGHRSVSWYQQTPGQGLQFLFEYFSETQRNKGNFPGRFSGRQFSNSRSEMNVSTLELGDSALYLCASSRVDTEAFFGQGTRLTVV.

The chain combines TRBV5-8 with TRBJ2-5; D unresolved. The CDR3 totals 14 residues. Germline CDR1 reads SGHTS; CDR2 reads YDEGEE. Trimming took 0 bases from V and 2 from J, leaving 8 bases between them. The CDR3 is CASSLEGRQETQYF. CDR3 nucleotides: TGTGCCAGCAGCTTGGAAGGCAGACAAGAGACCCAGTACTTC. Complete variable domain (other parts from reference TRBV5-8 and TRBJ2-5): EAGVTQSPTHLIKTRGQQATLRCSPISGHTSVYWYQQALGLGLQFLLWYDEGEERNRGNFPPRFSGRQFPNYSSELNVNALELEDSALYLCASSLEGRQETQYFGPGTRLLVL.

The chain couples TRBV27 to TRBJ1-5; D call uncertain. Germline V CDR1 and CDR2: MNHEY, SMNVEV (reference sequence). V was shortened by 6 bases and J by 7 bases, with 13 bases between the two germline ends. The CDR3 has 13 amino acids. The CDR3 DNA follows: TGTGCCAGCAGCGGCGAGGGAGACCAGCCCCAGCATTTT. Protein sequence: CASSGEGDQPQHF.

V gene TRBV5-1 combines with J gene TRBJ1-2; TRBD1 is a possible D gene (6 bases). Per germline, CDR1 SGHRS and CDR2 YFSETQ. The CDR3 runs 16 residues. V was pared by 0 bases and J by 6 bases, with 18 bases between. DNA of the CDR3: TGCGCCAGCAGCTTGGCACTACAGGGAATAACTGATGGCTACACCTTC. It specifies CASSLALQGITDGYTF.

The chain links TRBV18 to TRBJ2-7; tentative D call: TRBD1 (6 bases). V was cut by 3 bases and J by 4 bases, with 13 bases left in between. The germline V gene encodes CDR1 KGHSH and CDR2 LQKENI. CDR3 length: 14 amino acids. The DNA for the CDR3 is TGTGCCAGCTCACCGACAGGTAGGATATACGAGCAGTACTTC. The encoded protein is CASSPTGRIYEQYF.

The chain uses TRBV4-1 and TRBJ1-2, with 8 bases lining up with TRBD1. The CDR3 is made up of 17 amino acids. The V gene end was trimmed by 3 bases and the J gene end by 4 bases; junction bases not matched to a gene: 13. The germline gives CDR1 MGHRA, CDR2 YSYEKL. The CDR3 region is CASSQSGQGASIYGYTF. CDR3 nucleotides: TGCGCCAGCAGCCAGTCAGGGCAGGGGGCGAGCATCTATGGCTACACCTTC.

The V call is TRBV2, the J call TRBJ2-3; no firm D call. The CDR3 is 14 amino acids. Germline assignment: CDR1 SNHLY and CDR2 FYNNEI. V lost 7 bases and J lost 7, with 18 bases in between. CDR3 sequence (DNA): TGTGCCAGCACTTTTGGTCGGGTGCAGTATACGCAGTATTTT. It yields the protein CASTFGRVQYTQYF.

The V call is TRBV30, the J call TRBJ2-7; maybe TRBD1 (5 bases). CDR1 is GTSNPN and CDR2 is SVGIG in the germline V gene (reference sequence). V was shortened by 1 base and J by 0 bases, with 13 bases between the two germline ends. The length of the CDR3 is 15 residues. The DNA for the CDR3 is TGTGCCTGGAGTGCGGACAATTTGATCTCCTACGAGCAGTACTTC. Protein product: CAWSADNLISYEQYF.

Points on this clone: Additional DNA sequences in this sample encode the identical CDR3. The chain uses TRBV5-1 and TRBJ1-3; no firm D call. The germline V gene encodes CDR1 SGHRS and CDR2 YFSETQ. Trimming shortened V by 0 bases and J by 0 bases, and 4 bases separated the two germline ends. The CDR3 runs to 14 residues. The CDR3 loop reads CASSLANSGNTIYF. The CDR3 DNA is TGCGCCAGCAGCTTGGCAAACTCTGGAAACACCATATATTTT.

On this clone: This specimen includes other DNA sequences encoding the same CDR3. The chain is built from TRBV6-5 and TRBJ1-1; D gene ambiguous. The germline V gene has CDR1 MNHEY and CDR2 SVGAGI. Trimming took off 0 bases at V and 0 bases at J, with 5 bases between the two ends. The CDR3 loop spans 14 amino acids. The CDR3 DNA reads as TGTGCCAGCAGTTACTCACCCGTGAACACTGAAGCTTTCTTT. Its protein product is CASSYSPVNTEAFF.

The chain uses TRBV11-2 and TRBJ2-5; D call uncertain. Germline loops: CDR1 SGHAT, CDR2 FQNNGV. The CDR3 spans 13 residues. V lost 5 bases, J lost 0 bases, and 7 bases lay in between. In DNA, the CDR3 is TGTGCCAGCAGCCCGACGAACCAAGAGACCCAGTACTTC. This sequence encodes CASSPTNQETQYF.

This chain connects TRBV6-6 to TRBJ1-1, with no clear D. Between the trimmed V and J ends, which lost 6 bases and 4 bases, there was a span of 15 bases. CDR1 is MNHNY and CDR2 is SVGAGI in the germline V gene (reference sequence). The CDR3 consists of 14 residues. The CDR3 sequence is CASRQVPTGTEAFF. In DNA, the CDR3 is TGTGCCAGCAGGCAGGTCCCGACGGGCACTGAAGCTTTCTTT.

The table lists this clone with a count of one. V is TRBV15 and J is TRBJ2-1, with 9 bases identical to TRBD2. CDR1 is LNHNV, CDR2 YYDKDF, per germline (reference sequence). The CDR3 totals 16 residues. V dropped 5 bases and J dropped 6; count of bases not matched to a gene: 11. The CDR3 region has the DNA TGTGCCACCAGCGGTCTGCCGGGACTAGCTTCCAATGAGCAGTTCTTC. It codes for CATSGLPGLASNEQFF.

The chain is built from TRBV7-6 and TRBJ2-2; no firm D call. This CDR3 region has 15 residues. CDR1 and CDR2 (germline): SGHVS, FNYEAQ. V was shortened by 1 base and J by 2 bases, with 8 bases between the two germline ends. For the CDR3, the DNA is TGTGCCAGCAGCTTAGGACGGATAAACACCGGGGAGCTGTTTTTT. Protein sequence: CASSLGRINTGELFF.

V usage is TRBV2 and J usage is TRBJ2-2, with TRBD1 matching 7 bases. The CDR3 loop spans 16 amino acids. The V gene's germline CDR1 is SNHLY and CDR2 FYNNEI. After removal of 6 bases from V and 2 bases from J, the junction contained 9 bases not matched to a gene. CDR3: CASRDNTGANTGELFF. The CDR3 bases are TGTGCCAGCAGAGATAATACAGGGGCCAACACCGGGGAGCTGTTTTTT.

This clone was picked up one time. V gene TRBV5-1 combines with J gene TRBJ2-7, with unresolved D. Per germline, CDR1 SGHRS and CDR2 YFSETQ. The ends were cut back, 0 bases at V and 4 bases at J, with 11 bases in the middle. The CDR3 loop spans 14 amino acids. The CDR3 sequence is CASSLGLEFYEQYF. CDR3 coding DNA: TGCGCCAGCAGCTTGGGACTTGAATTTTACGAGCAGTACTTC.

The gene calls are TRBV6-1 and TRBJ2-1, with 13 bases lining up with TRBD2. Trimming cost V 7 bases and J 8 bases; bases outside gene matches: 5. Germline lookup yields CDR1 MNHNS and CDR2 SASEGT. This CDR3 contains 14 residues. The CDR3 DNA sequence: TGTGCCAGCATCGGACTAGCGGGAGATTATGAGCAGTTCTTC. Amino acid sequence: CASIGLAGDYEQFF.

The V call is TRBV6-5, the J call TRBJ2-2; possibly TRBD1 for D (5 bases). Germline V gives CDR1 MNHEY, CDR2 SVGAGI. Trimming cost V 0 bases and J 5 bases, with 7 bases left between them. This CDR3 is built from 14 residues. The CDR3 protein is CASSYSGQTGELFF. The DNA of the CDR3 is TGTGCCAGCAGTTACTCCGGACAAACCGGGGAGCTGTTTTTT.

V and J are TRBV11-3 and TRBJ2-1, with D hard to call. This CDR3 contains 12 residues. The germline CDR1 and CDR2 sequences are SGHNT and YENEEA. Between the trimmed V and J ends, which lost 2 bases and 5 bases, there was a span of 4 bases. The CDR3: CASSLSDNEQFF. In nucleotides, the CDR3 is TGTGCCAGCAGCTTATCCGACAATGAGCAGTTCTTC.

The chain is built from TRBV7-9 and TRBJ2-5, with D maybe TRBD2 (5 bases). Trimming cost V 8 bases and J 4 bases, with 20 bases left between them. In germline, CDR1 is SEHNR, CDR2 FQNEAQ (reference sequence). The CDR3 is 15 amino acids. The CDR3 DNA reads as TGTGCCAGCCTCCACGAGGGCAGTAGAGGAGAGACCCAGTACTTC. This codes for CASLHEGSRGETQYF.

This rearrangement joins TRBV10-3 to TRBJ2-1; TRBD1 or TRBD2 may be the D gene (5 bases each). Germline assignment: CDR1 ENHRY and CDR2 SYGVKD. Trimming shortened V by 0 bases and J by 0 bases, and 9 bases separated the two germline ends. This CDR3 is 16 amino acids long. CDR3 coding DNA: TGTGCCATCAGTGAGTCGGGACCCAACTCCTACAATGAGCAGTTCTTC. It codes for CAISESGPNSYNEQFF.